Below are 13 T cell receptor beta chains sequenced from a single sample in a study of blood T cells in healthy people across ages. Together with a sample-barcoded 5' primer, a J-beta primer mix was included in a second PCR lasting about 7 to 11 cycles. Using its own MiXCR run on the 5' RACE reads, TCRdb lists one record per CDR3 protein. The sample holds over 600,000 distinct CDR3 sequences, roughly three fifths seen once. The sequenced sample consisted of blood. Every receptor here comes from a man aged 40-50 years in good health.

J is TRBJ1-6 and V is TRBV12-3 or TRBV12-4; possibly TRBD1 for D (6 bases). CDR3 length equals 14 residues. V was pared by 6 bases and J by 3 bases, with 9 bases between. In DNA, the CDR3 is TGTGCCAGCAGGGACAGAGACTATAATTCACCCCTCCACTTT. Its translation is CASRDRDYNSPLHF.

The chain is built from TRBV12-3 or TRBV12-4 and TRBJ1-2; D may be TRBD1 (6 bases). This CDR3 contains 15 residues. V was pared by 5 bases and J by 4 bases, with 17 bases between. The CDR3 loop is CASSAQGGISYGYTF. CDR3 in DNA: TGTGCCAGCAGTGCTCAAGGGGGTATTAGCTATGGCTACACCTTC.

In its sample, this clonotype was seen many times. This sequence joins TRBV9 and TRBJ2-7, with D hard to call. Germline V gene data show CDR1 as SGDLS and CDR2 as YYNGEE. V was cut by 2 bases and J by 2 bases, with 14 bases left in between. CDR3 size: 15 residues. The DNA of the CDR3 is TGTGCCAGCAGCGTGGGCCCTGCCTCGACCTACGAGCAGTACTTC. Residues: CASSVGPASTYEQYF.

This clonotype was seen a handful of times. The J gene is TRBJ1-2, the V gene TRBV20-1, with 9 bases aligning to TRBD1. The length of the CDR3 is 15 residues. V trimming: 3 bases; J trimming: 5 bases; junction bases outside the gene matches: 10. The V gene's germline CDR1 is DFQATT and CDR2 SNEGSKA (reference sequence). CDR3 DNA sequence: TGCAGTGCTAGCCCTCCGGGACAGGGTGCGTATGGCTACACCTTC. Translation: CSASPPGQGAYGYTF.

The chain has TRBV10-3 and TRBJ2-1; a weak D match, TRBD2 (5 bases). Trimming removed 5 bases from V and 0 bases from J, with 14 bases in between. Germline CDR1 is ENHRY and CDR2 is SYGVKD. CDR3 length: 16 amino acids. CDR3 DNA: TGTGCCATCAGTCTCCTAGCTGTGAGCTCCTACAATGAGCAGTTCTTC. Translated: CAISLLAVSSYNEQFF.

The chain combines TRBV20-1 with TRBJ2-1; D gene ambiguous. The ends were cut back, 1 base at V and 3 bases at J, with 13 bases in the middle. The CDR3 runs 15 residues. Germline CDR1 reads DFQATT; CDR2 reads SNEGSKA (reference sequence). This CDR3 is CSARGRRSIYNEQFF. CDR3 sequence (DNA): TGCAGTGCTAGAGGGCGGCGGTCCATCTACAATGAGCAGTTCTTC.

The chain is built from TRBV3-1 and TRBJ2-7, with D perhaps matching TRBD2 (6 bases). The germline V and J ends were trimmed by 1 base and 3 bases, with 10 bases remaining between them. The CDR3 covers 14 residues. From germline, CDR1 is LGHDT and CDR2 YNNKEL (reference sequence). DNA for the CDR3: TGTGCCAGCAGCCAAGGACTAGACGGCTACGAGCAGTACTTC. As protein: CASSQGLDGYEQYF.

The chain recombines TRBV5-4 with TRBJ2-5; D perhaps matches TRBD1 (6 bases). Trimming removed 4 bases from V and 1 base from J, with 11 bases in between. The CDR3 consists of 14 residues. CDR1 is SGHNT, CDR2 YYREEE, per germline (reference sequence). DNA of the CDR3: TGTGCCAGCAGCAGGGACACGCGCCAAGAGACCCAGTACTTC. It codes for CASSRDTRQETQYF.

The chain joins TRBV28 to TRBJ2-7, with 8 nucleotides matching TRBD2. Germline V gene sequence: CDR1 MDHEN, CDR2 SYDVKM. Germline trimming cut 7 bases from V and 2 bases from J; bases unmatched to any gene: 7. CDR3 length equals 14 residues. In nucleotides, the CDR3 is TGTGCCAGCAATAATCCGGGACTAGCCTACGAGCAGTACTTC. It translates to CASNNPGLAYEQYF.

This clonotype was seen more than once but under ten times. The rearrangement joins TRBV7-2 to TRBJ1-2; D is possibly TRBD1 (6 bases). The CDR3 consists of 12 residues. The germline V and J ends were trimmed by 6 bases and 8 bases, with 13 bases remaining between them. Per the germline V gene, CDR1 is SGHTA and CDR2 is FQGNSA. The CDR3 spells CASSPGANGYTF. The CDR3, as DNA: TGTGCCAGCAGTCCAGGGGCGAACGGCTACACCTTC.

This chain uses TRBV6-2 or TRBV6-3 with TRBJ2-2; TRBD1 agrees at 9 bases. Germline CDR1 reads MNHEY; CDR2 reads SVGEGT. The trim removed 10 bases at V and 3 bases at J, leaving 3 bases unmatched. CDR3 size: 13 residues. The CDR3 reads CATDRGDTGELFF. CDR3 bases: TGTGCCACGGACAGGGGAGACACCGGGGAGCTGTTTTTT.

This sequence joins TRBV6-1 and TRBJ2-5; D is perhaps TRBD2 (5 bases). Trimming took 0 bases from V and 9 from J, leaving 8 bases between them. This CDR3 has 12 residues. Per germline, CDR1 MNHNS and CDR2 SASEGT. The chain's CDR3 is CASSEADGAQYF. DNA of the CDR3: TGTGCCAGCAGTGAAGCCGACGGGGCCCAGTACTTC.

This rearrangement joins TRBV27 to TRBJ1-5, with no clear D. Trimming removed 6 bases from V and 3 bases from J, with 12 bases in between. Germline CDR1 MNHEY, CDR2 SMNVEV (reference sequence). This CDR3 has 14 amino acids. The CDR3 sequence is CASRPSGSNQPQHF. For the CDR3, the DNA is TGTGCCAGCAGACCGAGCGGATCCAATCAGCCCCAGCATTTT.